The sequence of this T cell receptor (beta chain) was determined in a study of blood T cell repertoires in COVID-19. Study overall: Samples taken during acute and convalescent COVID-19 were collected in the United States, Italy and Spain. From T cells, B-cell-depleted T cells, or PBMCs came the material, which was cDNA or gDNA.

The V and J ends lost 2 bases and 0 bases respectively, with 10 bases between them. Germline CDR1 KGHSH, CDR2 LQKENI. The CDR3 has 15 amino acids. Original processing methods: Using reference gene primer amplification, nucleated cell counts were estimated. Only in-frame clones appear in the TCRdb table, and some are missing; sequencing was by immunoSEQ multiplex PCR. V, J and clone size were drawn from that table, and D and trimming were deduced from the DNA. Of roughly 250,000 clones listed, 65% to 90% were seen once; the top ten hold around 2.9%. A few counts support this clone. Material: peripheral blood. The chain uses TRBV18 and TRBJ1-1; no clear D. The receptor was isolated from a woman aged 55-70 years with active or convalescent COVID-19. Written as DNA, the CDR3 is TGTGCCAGCTCACCAAAAAAACAAATGAACACTGAAGCTTTCTTT. It yields the protein CASSPKKQMNTEAFF.